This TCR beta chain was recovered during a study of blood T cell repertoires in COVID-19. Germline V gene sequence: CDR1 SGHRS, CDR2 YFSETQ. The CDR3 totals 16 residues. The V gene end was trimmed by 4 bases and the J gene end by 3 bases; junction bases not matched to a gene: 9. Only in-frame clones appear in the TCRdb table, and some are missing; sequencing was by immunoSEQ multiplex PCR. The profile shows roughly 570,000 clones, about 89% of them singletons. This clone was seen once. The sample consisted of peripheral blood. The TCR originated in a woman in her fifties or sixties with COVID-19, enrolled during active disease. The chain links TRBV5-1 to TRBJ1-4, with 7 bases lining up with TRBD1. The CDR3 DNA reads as TGCGCCAGCAGCATCGGGCAGGGGGTGTCTAATGAAAAACTGTTTTTT. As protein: CASSIGQGVSNEKLFF.